These 25 T cell receptor beta chains were all obtained from the same sample, sequenced in a study of cytomegalovirus exposure and HLA in healthy donors. Generated by immunoSEQ multiplex PCR, the TCRdb table keeps only in-frame clones and is missing some. The repertoire has some 65,000 clones, around 95% of them found once; the top ten carry about 2.4%. Sequenced: PBMCs. The receptors originated from a man younger than 35 in good health and CMV-seronegative.

This clone was seen once. The V and J genes are TRBV6-4 and TRBJ2-1; D possibly corresponds to TRBD2 (6 bases). Between the trimmed V and J ends, which lost 6 bases and 8 bases, there was a span of 20 bases. CDR3 length: 15 amino acids. Germline-derived CDR1 and CDR2 are MRHNA and SNTAGT. The CDR3 DNA sequence: TGTGCCAGCAGCGTTAGTGGCGGGGCAGTTGATGAGCAGTTCTTC. It codes for CASSVSGGAVDEQFF.

The chain joins TRBV11-2 to TRBJ2-5; tentative D call: TRBD1 (5 bases). With 2 bases removed from V and 4 bases from J, the gap between germline ends came to 11 bases. This CDR3 is built from 14 residues. Germline V CDR1 and CDR2: SGHAT, FQNNGV. For the CDR3, the DNA is TGTGCCAGCAGCTTAATGGCAGGGCTAGAGACCCAGTACTTC. This gives the protein CASSLMAGLETQYF.

V and J are TRBV13 and TRBJ1-1, with D perhaps TRBD1 (5 bases). The germline CDR1 and CDR2 sequences are PRHDT and FYEKMQ (reference sequence). This CDR3 is 15 amino acids long. V gave up 0 bases and J gave up 5 bases, with 13 bases separating them. CDR3 DNA: TGTGCCAGCAGCTTAGGCGGAGGGGAAGTAACTGAAGCTTTCTTT. It codes for CASSLGGGEVTEAFF.

The gene calls are TRBV6-6 and TRBJ2-1; 8 bases match TRBD1. V gave up 2 bases and J gave up 2 bases; unmatched junction bases: 5. Germline CDR1 MNHNY, CDR2 SVGAGI (reference sequence). The CDR3 contains 16 residues. CDR3: CASSYPGGETYNEQFF. CDR3 sequence (DNA): TGTGCCAGCAGTTACCCAGGGGGCGAAACCTACAATGAGCAGTTCTTC.

The chain recombines TRBV13 with TRBJ2-7; possible D gene TRBD2, 5 bases. The length of the CDR3 is 14 residues. V lost 4 bases, J lost 2 bases, and 12 bases lay in between. Germline CDR1 is PRHDT and CDR2 is FYEKMQ (reference sequence). The DNA of the CDR3 is TGTGCCAGCAGCTCAGGAGGAGCTGCCTACGAGCAGTACTTC. Translated: CASSSGGAAYEQYF.

The chain carries TRBV7-6 and TRBJ1-1, with TRBD1 identical over 7 bases. CDR1 is SGHVS, CDR2 FNYEAQ, per germline. V gave up 5 bases and J gave up 8 bases; unmatched junction bases: 8. This CDR3 is built from 13 residues. The CDR3 is CASSPRQGMEAFF. CDR3 DNA sequence: TGTGCCAGCAGCCCGCGACAGGGTATGGAAGCTTTCTTT.

The gene calls are TRBV9 and TRBJ2-1; 7 bases fit TRBD1. Germline V gene lookup returns CDR1 SGDLS and CDR2 YYNGEE. The V gene end was trimmed by 7 bases and the J gene end by 5 bases; junction bases not matched to a gene: 9. The CDR3 contains 14 residues. This CDR3 reads CASAPGQRDNEQFF. CDR3 bases: TGTGCCAGCGCACCGGGACAGCGTGACAATGAGCAGTTCTTC.

The chain is built from TRBV25-1 and TRBJ1-4; TRBD1 matches 7 bases. Germline CDR1 and CDR2: MGHDK and SYGVNS. Germline trimming cut 5 bases from V and 7 bases from J; bases unmatched to any gene: 4. The CDR3 spans 13 residues. CDR3: CASSRQGSEKLFF. The DNA of the CDR3 is TGTGCCAGCAGTCGACAGGGTAGTGAAAAACTGTTTTTT.

This clone was recorded once. The J gene is TRBJ2-7, the V gene TRBV10-3, with 14 bases fitting TRBD2. V lost 7 bases to trimming and J lost 5 bases; unmatched junction nucleotides: 10. This CDR3 has 16 amino acids. CDR1 is ENHRY, CDR2 SYGVKD, per germline. CDR3 bases: TGTGCCATCACCGCGACTAGCGGGAGGGCCGGGAACGAGCAGTACTTC. This gives the protein CAITATSGRAGNEQYF.

This chain connects TRBV6-5 to TRBJ2-2, with D perhaps matching TRBD1 (5 bases). The CDR3 has 13 amino acids. Trimming shortened V by 5 bases and J by 3 bases, and 7 bases separated the two germline ends. The germline V gene encodes CDR1 MNHEY and CDR2 SVGAGI. Here the CDR3 reads CASSTGHTGELFF. The CDR3 bases are TGTGCCAGCAGTACAGGACACACCGGGGAGCTGTTTTTT.

The genes are TRBV28 and TRBJ2-7; 10 positions match TRBD2. Trimming took 5 bases from V and 4 from J; bases not matched to a gene: 8. This CDR3 region has 15 residues. Germline lookup yields CDR1 MDHEN and CDR2 SYDVKM. CDR3 residues: CASSKSGRASYEQYF. The CDR3 region has the DNA TGTGCCAGCAGTAAAAGCGGGAGGGCCTCGTACGAGCAGTACTTC.

The chain joins TRBV5-6 to TRBJ1-1; TRBD1 matches at 7 bases. CDR1 and CDR2 from the germline V gene are SGHDT and YYEEEE. The ends lost 4 bases at V and 2 bases at J; junction bases unmatched: 17. This CDR3 has 18 amino acids. CDR3 sequence reads: CASSSLYPLTGRNTEAFF. Written as DNA, the CDR3 is TGTGCCAGCAGCAGCTTGTACCCTTTGACAGGGAGAAACACTGAAGCTTTCTTT.

The chain employs TRBV6-6 and TRBJ1-1; TRBD1 aligns across 8 bases. V lost 4 bases and J lost 6; bases outside the gene matches: 4. Germline CDR1 is MNHNY and CDR2 is SVGAGI (reference sequence). CDR3 length equals 13 residues. In DNA form, the CDR3 reads TGTGCCAGCAGTTCCGGACAGGGAGCTGAAGCTTTCTTT. Amino acid sequence: CASSSGQGAEAFF.

This chain joins TRBV6-1 and TRBJ2-7; 9 bases are shared with TRBD1. This CDR3 is 12 amino acids long. CDR1 and CDR2 from the germline V gene are MNHNS and SASEGT. J was trimmed by 6 bases and V by 6 bases; bases with no gene match: 3. The CDR3 coding sequence is TGTGCCAGCAGGGACAGGGGCGGCGAGCAGTACTTC. This codes for CASRDRGGEQYF.

This chain links TRBV2 with TRBJ2-7, with TRBD1 as a possible D gene (6 bases). Trimming pared 6 bases from V and 1 base from J, leaving 13 bases between. The CDR3 spans 14 residues. Germline V gene data show CDR1 as SNHLY and CDR2 as FYNNEI. CDR3 nucleotide sequence: TGTGCCAGCAGGAACAGGGTTGAGTCCTACGAGCAGTACTTC. Amino acids: CASRNRVESYEQYF.

The genes are TRBV28 and TRBJ2-5, with 7 bases matching TRBD2. Per germline, CDR1 MDHEN and CDR2 SYDVKM. CDR3 length equals 15 residues. Trimming cost V 3 bases and J 5 bases; bases outside gene matches: 9. This CDR3 is CASSLAPPREETQYF. DNA of the CDR3: TGTGCCAGCAGTTTGGCACCCCCGCGGGAGGAGACCCAGTACTTC.

This clone occurred once. V is TRBV7-3 and J is TRBJ1-1, with unresolved D. Trimming shortened V by 3 bases and J by 4 bases, and 15 bases separated the two germline ends. This CDR3 region has 15 residues. The germline V gene encodes CDR1 SGHTA and CDR2 FQGTGA. CDR3 in DNA: TGTGCCAGCAGCTTTCTTGCGGGAACGGGCACTGAAGCTTTCTTT. Translation gives CASSFLAGTGTEAFF.

V and J are TRBV9 and TRBJ1-3; possible D gene TRBD1, 6 bases. This CDR3 contains 15 residues. CDR1 SGDLS and CDR2 YYNGEE come from the germline V gene. V lost 0 bases and J 4 bases, leaving 11 bases between the germline ends. The CDR3 sequence is CASSVVAGEGNTIYF. The CDR3 nucleotides are TGTGCCAGCAGCGTAGTGGCAGGGGAGGGAAACACCATATATTTT.

The chain carries TRBV7-8 and TRBJ1-1; D possibly corresponds to TRBD1 (5 bases). Germline CDR1 is SGHVS and CDR2 is FQNEAQ. V shed 2 bases and J shed 3 bases, with 10 bases lying between them. The CDR3 is 14 amino acids. The CDR3 region has the DNA TGTGCCAGCAGCTTACCAGGGTCGGACACTGAAGCTTTCTTT. It translates to CASSLPGSDTEAFF. Combining the CDR3 with reference TRBV7-8 and TRBJ1-1 gives the whole variable domain GAGVSQSPRYKVAKRGQDVALRCDPISGHVSLFWYQQALGQGPEFLTYFQNEAQLDKSGLPSDRFFAERPEGSVSTLKIQRTQQEDSAVYLCASSLPGSDTEAFFGQGTRLTVV.

The rearrangement joins TRBV7-6 to TRBJ2-4, with 7 bases identical to TRBD2. J was trimmed by 1 base and V by 1 base; bases with no gene match: 7. CDR3 length equals 17 residues. Germline V gene sequence: CDR1 SGHVS, CDR2 FNYEAQ. This CDR3 reads CASSLGPASGAKNIQYF. For the CDR3, the DNA is TGTGCCAGCAGCTTAGGGCCGGCTAGCGGTGCCAAAAACATTCAGTACTTC.

The rearrangement joins TRBV11-3 to TRBJ1-2; 8 nucleotides match TRBD1. The germline CDR1 and CDR2 sequences are SGHNT and YENEEA. The V segment lost 6 bases and the J segment 6 bases; nucleotides outside the gene matches: 6. The CDR3 sequence is 13 residues long. The CDR3 spells CASRTQGADGYTF. The DNA of the CDR3 is TGTGCCAGCAGGACGCAGGGGGCGGATGGCTACACCTTC. Full variable domain (remainder filled in from reference TRBV11-3 and TRBJ1-2): EAGVVQSPRYKIIEKKQPVAFWCNPISGHNTLYWYLQNLGQGPELLIRYENEEAVDDSQLPKDRFSAERLKGVDSTLKIQPAELGDSAVYLCASRTQGADGYTFGSGTRLTVV.

The CDR3 DNA reads as TGTGCCAGCAGCTACATAGCGGGATACCCTCAGGAGACCCAGTACTTC. This gives the protein CASSYIAGYPQETQYF. The chain links TRBV5-6 to TRBJ2-5; 8 bases align to TRBD2. Germline V gives CDR1 SGHDT, CDR2 YYEEEE. CDR3 size: 16 residues. V lost 3 bases and J lost 5; bases outside the gene matches: 12. Looking up the rest from reference TRBV5-6 and TRBJ2-5 gives the full variable domain: DAGVTQSPTHLIKTRGQQVTLRCSPKSGHDTVSWYQQALGQGPQFIFQYYEEEERQRGNFPDRFSGHQFPNYSSELNVNALLLGDSALYLCASSYIAGYPQETQYFGPGTRLLVL.

This chain joins TRBV11-2 and TRBJ1-2; D gene uncertain. V lost 4 bases and J lost 5, with 5 bases in between. From germline, CDR1 is SGHAT and CDR2 FQNNGV. The CDR3 loop spans 11 amino acids. CDR3 bases: TGTGCCAGCAGCTCCGTTTATGGCTACACCTTC. It encodes CASSSVYGYTF.

The genes are TRBV9 and TRBJ1-1, with 10 bases aligning to TRBD1. The V and J ends lost 4 bases and 5 bases, in that order; junction bases with no gene match: 8. The CDR3 is 15 amino acids. The germline V gene encodes CDR1 SGDLS and CDR2 YYNGEE. CDR3 sequence (DNA): TGTGCCAGCAGCTCCCGGACAGGGGGAATAACTGAAGCTTTCTTT. Protein: CASSSRTGGITEAFF.

The chain has TRBV11-3 and TRBJ2-3, with a tentative D call TRBD2 (6 bases). The CDR3 extends over 15 amino acids. CDR1 and CDR2 from the germline V gene are SGHNT and YENEEA. V lost 1 base and J lost 5, with 13 bases in between. The CDR3 nucleotides are TGTGCCAGCAGCTTAGGGCCCGGGAGACAAGATACGCAGTATTTT. Translating it yields CASSLGPGRQDTQYF.